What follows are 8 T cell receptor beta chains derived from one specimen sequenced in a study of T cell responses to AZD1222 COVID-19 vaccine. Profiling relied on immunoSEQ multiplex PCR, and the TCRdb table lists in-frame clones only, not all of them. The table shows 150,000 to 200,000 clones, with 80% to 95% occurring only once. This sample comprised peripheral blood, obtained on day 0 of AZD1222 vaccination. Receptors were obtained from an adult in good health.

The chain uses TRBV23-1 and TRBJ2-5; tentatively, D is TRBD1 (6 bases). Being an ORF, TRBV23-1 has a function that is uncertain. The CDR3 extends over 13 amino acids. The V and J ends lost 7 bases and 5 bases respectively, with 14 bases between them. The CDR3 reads CASIFKGEETQYF. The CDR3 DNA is TGCGCCAGCATATTTAAGGGGGAGGAGACCCAGTACTTC.

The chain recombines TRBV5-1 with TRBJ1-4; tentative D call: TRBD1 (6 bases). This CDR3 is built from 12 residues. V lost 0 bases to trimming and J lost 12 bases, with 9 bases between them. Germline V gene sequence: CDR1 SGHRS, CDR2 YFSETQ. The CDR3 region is CASSLARTELFF. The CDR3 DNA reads TGCGCCAGCAGCTTGGCCCGGACAGAACTGTTTTTT.

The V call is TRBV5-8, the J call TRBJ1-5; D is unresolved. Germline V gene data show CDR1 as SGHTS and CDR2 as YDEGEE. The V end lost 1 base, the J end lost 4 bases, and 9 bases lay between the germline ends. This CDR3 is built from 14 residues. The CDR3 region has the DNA TGTGCCAGCAGCTTGCTTTACCTTAATCAGCCCCAGCATTTT. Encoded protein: CASSLLYLNQPQHF.

The CDR3 is CASRPTRANSPLHF. In DNA form, the CDR3 reads TGTGCCAGTAGACCGACACGGGCTAATTCACCCCTCCACTTT. The rearrangement joins TRBV19 to TRBJ1-6, with unresolved D. CDR3 size: 14 residues. CDR1 and CDR2 (germline): LNHDA, SQIVND (reference sequence). Between the trimmed V and J ends, which lost 6 bases and 6 bases, there was a span of 12 bases.

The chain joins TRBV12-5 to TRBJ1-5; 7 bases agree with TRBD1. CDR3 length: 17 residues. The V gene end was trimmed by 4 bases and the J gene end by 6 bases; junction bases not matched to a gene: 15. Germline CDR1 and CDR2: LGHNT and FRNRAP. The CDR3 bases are TGTGCTAGTGGTTACAATTCTGGGGCAGGGGGTTCTCAGCCCCAGCATTTT. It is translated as CASGYNSGAGGSQPQHF.

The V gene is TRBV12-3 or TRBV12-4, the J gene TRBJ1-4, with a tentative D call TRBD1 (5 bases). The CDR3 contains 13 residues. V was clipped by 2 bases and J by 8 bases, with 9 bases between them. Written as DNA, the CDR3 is TGTGCCAGCAGTTTAAGGGGAGAAGAAAAACTGTTTTTT. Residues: CASSLRGEEKLFF.

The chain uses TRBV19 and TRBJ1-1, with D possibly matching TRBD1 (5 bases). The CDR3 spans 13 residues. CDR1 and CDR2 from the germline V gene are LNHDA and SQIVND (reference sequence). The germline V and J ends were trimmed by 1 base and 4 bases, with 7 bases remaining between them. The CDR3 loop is CASSIAGITEAFF. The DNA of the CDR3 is TGTGCCAGTAGTATAGCAGGGATCACTGAAGCTTTCTTT.

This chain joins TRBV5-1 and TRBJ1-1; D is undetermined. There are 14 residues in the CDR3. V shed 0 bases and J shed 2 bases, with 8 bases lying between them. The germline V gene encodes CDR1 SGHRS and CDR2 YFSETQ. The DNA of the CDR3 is TGCGCCAGCAGCTTGGGGGTTGAAAACACTGAAGCTTTCTTT. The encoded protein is CASSLGVENTEAFF.